The TCR beta chain described here comes from a study of CD8+CD57+ T cells in acquired aplastic anemia. Germline V gene lookup returns CDR1 LNHNV and CDR2 YYDKDF (reference sequence). The CDR3 is made up of 16 amino acids. Trimming left V 0 bases short and J 0 bases short, with 9 bases between. Genomic DNA, serving as template, underwent TCR beta VDJ and CDR3 profiling. MiXCR was run by TCRdb on the reads, yielding one entry per CDR3 protein. This table has roughly 61,000 distinct CDR3 sequences, about 56% appearing once. Patients sequenced had flow cytometry evidence of CD8+CD57+ cell expansion. There was no therapy given to any patient before the blood sampling took place.

The sample was sorted CD4+, CD8+, or CD8+CD57+ T cells (not recorded which) from PBMCs. The gene calls are TRBV15 and TRBJ1-3, with no clear D. The source is a human donor with aplastic anemia. CDR3 sequence (DNA): TGTGCCACCAGCAGAGATCGCGGCAGCTCTGGAAACACCATATATTTT. Translation gives CATSRDRGSSGNTIYF.